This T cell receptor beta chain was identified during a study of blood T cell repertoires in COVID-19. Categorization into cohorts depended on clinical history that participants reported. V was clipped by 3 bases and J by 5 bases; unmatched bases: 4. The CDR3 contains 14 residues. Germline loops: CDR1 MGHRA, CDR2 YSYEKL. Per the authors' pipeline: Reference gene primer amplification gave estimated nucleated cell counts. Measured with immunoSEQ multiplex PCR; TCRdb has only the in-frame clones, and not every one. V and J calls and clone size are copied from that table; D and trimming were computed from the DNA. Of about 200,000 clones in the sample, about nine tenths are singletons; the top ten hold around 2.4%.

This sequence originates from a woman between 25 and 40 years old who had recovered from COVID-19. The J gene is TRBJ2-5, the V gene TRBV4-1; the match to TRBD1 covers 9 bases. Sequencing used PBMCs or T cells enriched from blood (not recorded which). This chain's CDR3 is CASSQGQGTETQYF. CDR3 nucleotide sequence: TGCGCCAGCAGCCAGGGACAGGGCACGGAGACCCAGTACTTC.